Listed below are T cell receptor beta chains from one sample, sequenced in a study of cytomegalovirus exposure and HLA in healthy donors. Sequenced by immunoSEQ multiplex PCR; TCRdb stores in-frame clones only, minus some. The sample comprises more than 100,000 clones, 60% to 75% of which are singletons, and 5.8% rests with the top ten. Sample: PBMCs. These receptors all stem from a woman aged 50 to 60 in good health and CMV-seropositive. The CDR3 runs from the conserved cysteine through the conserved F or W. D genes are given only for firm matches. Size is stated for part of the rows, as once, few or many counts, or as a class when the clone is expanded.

CASSLGTLAVTDTQYF	TGTGCCAGCAGCTTGGGGACACTAGCGGTCACAGATACGCAGTATTTT	TRBV5-8	TRBJ2-3	TRBD2	NA
CASSSQGTDTQYF	TGTGCCAGCAGCTCCCAGGGTACAGATACGCAGTATTTT	TRBV5-6	TRBJ2-3	NA	NA
CASSQDLQGRQYF	TGCGCCAGCAGCCAAGATCTGCAGGGCAGGCAGTACTTC	TRBV4-3	TRBJ2-7	NA	NA
CASRRAEYGYTF	TGTGCCAGCAGGAGGGCGGAGTATGGCTACACCTTC	TRBV5-8	TRBJ1-2	NA	NA
CSVEEGASGGQETQYF	TGCAGCGTTGAAGAGGGAGCTAGCGGGGGGCAAGAGACCCAGTACTTC	TRBV29-1	TRBJ2-5	TRBD2	few
CSVEWPYNEQFF	TGCAGCGTTGAATGGCCGTACAATGAGCAGTTCTTC	TRBV29-1	TRBJ2-1	NA	NA
CSVAGASTDTQYF	TGCAGCGTGGCAGGGGCTAGCACAGATACGCAGTATTTT	TRBV29-1	TRBJ2-3	NA	few
CASGPRQDASNTEAFF	TGTGCTAGTGGTCCTCGACAGGATGCGTCGAACACTGAAGCTTTCTTT	TRBV12-5	TRBJ1-1	NA	once
CASSETGLAGTQYF	TGTGCCAGCAGTGAAACGGGACTAGCGGGTACGCAGTATTTT	TRBV6-1	TRBJ2-3	TRBD2	once
CASMGGDGYTF	TGCGCCAGCATGGGGGGGGATGGCTACACCTTC	TRBV10-2	TRBJ1-2	NA	NA
CASSLVRSPLHF	TGTGCCAGCAGCTTAGTCCGTTCACCCCTCCACTTT	TRBV7-9	TRBJ1-6	NA	NA
CASSLNGRNTEAFF	TGTGCCAGCAGCTTAAATGGCCGAAACACTGAAGCTTTCTTT	TRBV7-2	TRBJ1-1	NA	NA
CASSLPTSGGVNTGELFF	TGTGCCAGCAGCCTTCCGACTAGCGGGGGGGTTAACACCGGGGAGCTGTTTTTT	TRBV5-6	TRBJ2-2	TRBD2	NA
CASRTVNQPQHF	TGTGCCAGCCGGACTGTTAATCAGCCCCAGCATTTT	TRBV6-5	TRBJ1-5	NA	NA
CASASQQGFNYGYTF	TGTGCCAGCGCGTCCCAACAGGGATTTAACTATGGCTACACCTTC	TRBV13	TRBJ1-2	NA	NA
CASSFRGMNTEAFF	TGTGCCAGCAGTTTTCGGGGGATGAACACTGAAGCTTTCTTT	TRBV27	TRBJ1-1	NA	NA
CASTISGEQYF	TGCGCCAGCACCATTAGCGGCGAGCAGTACTTC	TRBV10-2	TRBJ2-7	NA	NA
CASSLGDFQTPEQFF	TGCGCCAGCAGCTTGGGGGACTTCCAAACCCCTGAGCAGTTCTTC	TRBV5-1	TRBJ2-1	NA	NA
CASSGVAGTGELFF	TGTGCCAGTAGTGGAGTAGCGGGGACCGGGGAGCTGTTTTTT	TRBV19	TRBJ2-2	TRBD2	NA
CAGSGTGALNTGELFF	TGTGCCGGGTCCGGGACAGGGGCCTTGAACACCGGGGAGCTGTTTTTT	TRBV7-9	TRBJ2-2	TRBD1	NA
CASSPLGGSEKLFF	TGTGCCAGCAGCCCCCTCGGGGGTAGTGAAAAACTGTTTTTT	TRBV7-7	TRBJ1-4	NA	NA
CASRGSQGPVGGYTF	TGTGCCAGTAGGGGATCACAGGGCCCCGTCGGAGGCTACACCTTC	TRBV19	TRBJ1-2	NA	once
CASSLGQLESPLHF	TGTGCCAGCAGCCTGGGACAGTTAGAATCACCCCTCCACTTT	TRBV11-3	TRBJ1-6	TRBD1	NA
CARGKSGQGGGAFF	TGTGCCAGGGGCAAGAGTGGACAGGGGGGGGGAGCTTTCTTT	TRBV2	TRBJ1-1	TRBD1	once
CASSWGQGTPNPYEQYF	TGTGCCAGCAGTTGGGGACAGGGGACCCCTAATCCTTACGAGCAGTACTTC	TRBV5-8	TRBJ2-7	TRBD1	NA